This TCR beta chain is drawn from a study of blood T cell repertoires in COVID-19. Some clones are missing from TCRdb's copy, which holds only in-frame ones; the method was immunoSEQ multiplex PCR. The repertoire includes about 250,000 clones, about 85% of them detected once, and approximately 8% sits in the top ten. This CDR3 has 13 amino acids. Trimming pared 4 bases from V and 4 bases from J, leaving 10 bases between. Looked up from germline, CDR1 is SEHNR and CDR2 is FQNEAQ (reference sequence). V gene TRBV7-9 combines with J gene TRBJ1-2, with a possible D match to TRBD1 (6 bases). Material for sequencing was peripheral blood. The receptor's source is a woman aged 80 or over with acute or convalescent COVID-19. The CDR3, as DNA: TGTGCCAGCAGCTCAGCAGGGGTCTATGGCTACACCTTC. This sequence encodes CASSSAGVYGYTF.